The 11 T cell receptor beta chains presented below share a single source sample, sequenced in a study of multiple sclerosis patients with progressive multifocal leukoencephalopathy. Time point indicated: time of PML onset. Libraries were prepared by immunoSEQ multiplex PCR; TCRdb keeps only in-frame clonotypes and omits some of them. The table lists tens of thousands of clones, 75% to 90% of them singletons. The sample in question was PBMCs, obtained from a patient treated with natalizumab. These receptor sequences come from a woman aged 25-40 years with progressive multifocal leukoencephalopathy.

This chain joins TRBV7-8 and TRBJ2-7; D remains ambiguous. The CDR3 is 13 residues long. Germline V gene sequence: CDR1 SGHVS, CDR2 FQNEAQ. Trimming cost V 5 bases and J 0 bases, with 8 bases left between them. The CDR3 reads CASSETPSYEQYF. The CDR3 DNA follows: TGTGCCAGCAGCGAGACGCCCTCCTACGAGCAGTACTTC.

This chain uses TRBV5-1 with TRBJ2-7; no clear D. V was shortened by 1 base and J by 2 bases, with 7 bases between the two germline ends. CDR3 length: 13 residues. Germline CDR1 is SGHRS and CDR2 is YFSETQ. For the CDR3, the DNA is TGCGCCAGCAGCTTGACTATAACCTACGAGCAGTACTTC. This translates into CASSLTITYEQYF.

The CDR3 reads CASSYWGWTAGETQYF. The CDR3 DNA follows: TGTGCCAGCAGTTACTGGGGGTGGACAGCTGGAGAGACCCAGTACTTC. The chain recombines TRBV6-5 with TRBJ2-5; D may be TRBD1 (6 bases). The CDR3 extends over 16 amino acids. V lost 1 base to trimming and J lost 4 bases, with 16 bases between them. The germline gives CDR1 MNHEY, CDR2 SVGAGI.

The chain employs TRBV11-3 and TRBJ2-5; tentatively, D is TRBD2 (5 bases). This CDR3 contains 13 residues. Germline-derived CDR1 and CDR2 are SGHNT and YENEEA. V lost 5 bases and J lost 4, with 11 bases in between. The CDR3 sequence is CASSASGSETQYF. The DNA of the CDR3 is TGTGCCAGCAGCGCCTCGGGGTCAGAGACCCAGTACTTC.

This clone was seen a single time. V gene TRBV2 combines with J gene TRBJ1-4, with D uncertain. In germline, CDR1 is SNHLY, CDR2 FYNNEI. CDR3 length equals 14 residues. Trimming took off 0 bases at V and 8 bases at J, with 10 bases between the two ends. This chain's CDR3 is CASSEAGMGEKLFF. For the CDR3, the DNA is TGTGCCAGCAGTGAAGCAGGGATGGGCGAAAAACTGTTTTTT.

The rearrangement links TRBV7-9 to TRBJ2-7; D is ambiguous. V lost 5 bases and J 2 bases, leaving 19 bases between the germline ends. CDR1 and CDR2 from the germline V gene are SEHNR and FQNEAQ (reference sequence). This CDR3 region has 16 residues. DNA for the CDR3: TGTGCCAGCAGCCCCCGTGACCGAGGACCTACCTACGAGCAGTACTTC. Translating it yields CASSPRDRGPTYEQYF. Full variable domain (rest looked up from reference TRBV7-9 and TRBJ2-7): DTGVSQNPRHKITKRGQNVTFRCDPISEHNRLYWYRQTLGQGPEFLTYFQNEAQLEKSRLLSDRFSAERPKGSFSTLEIQRTEQGDSAMYLCASSPRDRGPTYEQYFGPGTRLTVT.

V gene TRBV7-8 combines with J gene TRBJ1-5, with D unresolved. The CDR3 contains 18 residues. Germline V gene sequence: CDR1 SGHVS, CDR2 FQNEAQ. V dropped 2 bases and J dropped 0 bases, with 17 bases sitting between them. In DNA, the CDR3 is TGTGCCAGCAGCTTAAGCTCGGGTGGCCTTTATAGCAATCAGCCCCAGCATTTT. It is translated as CASSLSSGGLYSNQPQHF.

V gene TRBV2 combines with J gene TRBJ1-5; no clear D gene. From germline, CDR1 is SNHLY and CDR2 FYNNEI. Deletions cut 1 base from V and 15 bases from J, with 10 bases between. This CDR3 contains 11 residues. DNA for the CDR3: TGTGCCAGCAGTGAAGGTTCGGATTTGCATTTT. It specifies CASSEGSDLHF.

This clone was found a few times. V and J are TRBV15 and TRBJ1-2; 10 positions agree with TRBD1. Germline-derived CDR1 and CDR2 are LNHNV and YYDKDF (reference sequence). The CDR3 has 17 residues. V trimming: 3 bases; J trimming: 6 bases; junction bases outside the gene matches: 13. The CDR3 coding sequence is TGTGCCACCAGCAGGACCAACCCCGGGACAGGGGTCGATGGCTACACCTTC. Residues: CATSRTNPGTGVDGYTF.

This clone was detected only once. The chain recombines TRBV28 with TRBJ1-5; D remains ambiguous. With 4 bases removed from V and 9 bases from J, the gap between germline ends came to 7 bases. From germline, CDR1 is MDHEN and CDR2 SYDVKM. The CDR3 contains 11 residues. The CDR3 loop is CASSSLRPQHF. In nucleotides, the CDR3 is TGTGCCAGCAGTTCCCTAAGGCCCCAGCATTTT.

The CDR3 loop is CASSTPAGDTDTQYF. The CDR3 bases are TGCGCCAGCAGTACCCCAGCGGGAGACACAGATACGCAGTATTTT. The chain couples TRBV10-1 to TRBJ2-3; TRBD2 matches at 8 bases. Germline V lookup: CDR1 WNHNN, CDR2 SYGVQD (reference sequence). CDR3 size: 15 residues. Trimming at V came to 5 bases and at J to 2 bases, leaving 6 bases not matched to a gene.